This TCR beta chain was obtained from a study of T-cell reconstitution after alpha-beta-depleted transplantation in children. V was pared by 4 bases and J by 4 bases, with 16 bases between. CDR3 length: 15 amino acids. Unique molecular identifiers were incorporated when the TCRbeta library was constructed. Each CDR3 protein gets one entry after TCRdb re-called the PCR reads with MiXCR. Here the sample spans around 500,000 distinct CDR3 sequences, about 23% being singletons. Sequencing used PBMCs, mostly from graft donor cells, obtained 360 days after TCRalphabeta/CD19-depleted stem cell transplant. V gene TRBV12-3 or TRBV12-4 combines with J gene TRBJ1-2; weak D call: TRBD1 (5 bases). The receptor was isolated from a boy younger than two who had a stem cell transplant for acute myeloid leukemia, so the T cells may come from the graft donor. The CDR3 DNA reads as TGTGCCAGCAGTTCTCATCGGGGGGGTGGCTATGGCTACACCTTC. It codes for CASSSHRGGGYGYTF.